The 8 T cell receptor beta chains below all came from one sample that was sequenced in a study of cytotoxic CD8 clonotypes in ibrutinib-treated CLL. The data were produced by immunoSEQ multiplex PCR, yet TCRdb's version contains in-frame clones alone and is incomplete. Among roughly 330,000 clones listed, 60% to 80% were seen once. Specimen: PBMCs, collected after 36 months of ibrutinib treatment. All receptors come from a human donor with chronic lymphocytic leukemia.

V is TRBV4-1 and J is TRBJ1-1; 8 bases are shared with TRBD1. Germline V gene sequence: CDR1 MGHRA, CDR2 YSYEKL. The CDR3 totals 16 residues. With V trimmed by 0 bases and J by 4 bases, 7 bases remained unmatched. The CDR3 DNA is TGCGCCAGCAGCCAAGATTTGTCAGGGGGCGGCACTGAAGCTTTCTTT. Protein: CASSQDLSGGGTEAFF.

The chain recombines TRBV7-8 with TRBJ2-1, with D maybe TRBD2 (6 bases). The CDR3 length is 12 residues. Germline-derived CDR1 and CDR2 are SGHVS and FQNEAQ. V shed 5 bases and J shed 5 bases, with 7 bases lying between them. The CDR3 DNA reads TGTGCCAGCAGCCGGGAGCACAATGAGCAGTTCTTC. Amino acid sequence: CASSREHNEQFF.

This clone was seen a handful of times. This chain joins TRBV28 and TRBJ2-7; TRBD2 aligns across 7 bases. The ends lost 3 bases at V and 4 bases at J; junction bases unmatched: 12. The CDR3 sequence is 16 residues long. Per the germline V gene, CDR1 is MDHEN and CDR2 is SYDVKM. The CDR3 spells CASSFQGARERYEQYF. The CDR3 DNA reads as TGTGCCAGCAGTTTCCAAGGGGCGCGGGAGCGGTACGAGCAGTACTTC. Looking up the rest from reference TRBV28 and TRBJ2-7 gives the full variable domain: DVKVTQSSRYLVKRTGEKVFLECVQDMDHENMFWYRQDPGLGLRLIYFSYDVKMKEKGDIPEGYSVSREKKERFSLILESASTNQTSMYLCASSFQGARERYEQYFGPGTRLTVT.

This clone has only one observation. This chain links TRBV7-6 with TRBJ2-1, with D perhaps TRBD2 (6 bases). Germline V lookup: CDR1 SGHVS, CDR2 FNYEAQ. The V end lost 4 bases, the J end lost 9 bases, and 10 bases lay between the germline ends. CDR3 length equals 12 residues. CDR3 region: CASSYRDSEQFF. DNA of the CDR3: TGTGCCAGCAGCTACCGGGACTCTGAGCAGTTCTTC.

V and J are TRBV6-1 and TRBJ1-1, with TRBD1 as a possible D gene (5 bases). With 6 bases removed from V and 3 bases from J, the gap between germline ends came to 14 bases. Germline loops: CDR1 MNHNS, CDR2 SASEGT. The CDR3 consists of 14 residues. The chain's CDR3 is CASSPGQGHTEAFF. In DNA, the CDR3 is TGTGCCAGCAGCCCCGGCCAGGGACACACTGAAGCTTTCTTT.

This chain connects TRBV7-9 to TRBJ1-6; D unresolved. The V gene lost 5 bases and the J gene lost 6 bases, with 5 bases spanning the gap. The CDR3 sequence is 12 residues long. CDR1 SEHNR and CDR2 FQNEAQ come from the germline V gene (reference sequence). The CDR3, as DNA: TGTGCCAGCAGCAGTGTTAATTCACCCCTCCACTTT. Translation gives CASSSVNSPLHF.

This rearrangement joins TRBV7-2 to TRBJ2-7; 9 bases map to TRBD1. The trim removed 0 bases at V and 5 bases at J, leaving 17 bases unmatched. There are 19 residues in the CDR3. The germline gives CDR1 SGHTA, CDR2 FQGNSA. The CDR3 loop reads CASSLAPAARGQGKHEQYF. For the CDR3, the DNA is TGTGCCAGCAGCTTAGCCCCCGCCGCGCGGGGACAGGGAAAACACGAGCAGTACTTC. Supplemented by reference TRBV7-2 and TRBJ2-7, the full variable domain reads GAGVSQSPSNKVTEKGKDVELRCDPISGHTALYWYRQSLGQGLEFLIYFQGNSAPDKSGLPSDRFSAERTGGSVSTLTIQRTQQEDSAVYLCASSLAPAARGQGKHEQYFGPGTRLTVT.

This clone was seen more than once but under ten times. The chain recombines TRBV7-2 with TRBJ1-5; D is ambiguous. The CDR3 has 13 amino acids. Germline V gene lookup returns CDR1 SGHTA and CDR2 FQGNSA. Trimming removed 2 bases from V and 6 bases from J, with 8 bases in between. CDR3 amino acids: CASSLSGIQPQHF. In DNA form, the CDR3 reads TGTGCCAGCAGCTTATCCGGGATTCAGCCCCAGCATTTT.